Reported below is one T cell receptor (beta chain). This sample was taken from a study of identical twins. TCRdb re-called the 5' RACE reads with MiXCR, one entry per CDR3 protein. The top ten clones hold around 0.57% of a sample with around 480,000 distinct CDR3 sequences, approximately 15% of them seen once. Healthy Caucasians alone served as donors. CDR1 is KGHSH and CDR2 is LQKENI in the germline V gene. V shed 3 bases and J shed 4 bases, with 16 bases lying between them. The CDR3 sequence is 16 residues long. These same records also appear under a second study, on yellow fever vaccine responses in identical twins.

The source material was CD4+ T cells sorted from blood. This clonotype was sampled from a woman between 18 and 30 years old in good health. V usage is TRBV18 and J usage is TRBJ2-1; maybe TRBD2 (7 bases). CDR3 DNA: TGTGCCAGCTCACCCCCCGGCGGGGGCCTATACAATGAGCAGTTCTTC. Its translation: CASSPPGGGLYNEQFF.